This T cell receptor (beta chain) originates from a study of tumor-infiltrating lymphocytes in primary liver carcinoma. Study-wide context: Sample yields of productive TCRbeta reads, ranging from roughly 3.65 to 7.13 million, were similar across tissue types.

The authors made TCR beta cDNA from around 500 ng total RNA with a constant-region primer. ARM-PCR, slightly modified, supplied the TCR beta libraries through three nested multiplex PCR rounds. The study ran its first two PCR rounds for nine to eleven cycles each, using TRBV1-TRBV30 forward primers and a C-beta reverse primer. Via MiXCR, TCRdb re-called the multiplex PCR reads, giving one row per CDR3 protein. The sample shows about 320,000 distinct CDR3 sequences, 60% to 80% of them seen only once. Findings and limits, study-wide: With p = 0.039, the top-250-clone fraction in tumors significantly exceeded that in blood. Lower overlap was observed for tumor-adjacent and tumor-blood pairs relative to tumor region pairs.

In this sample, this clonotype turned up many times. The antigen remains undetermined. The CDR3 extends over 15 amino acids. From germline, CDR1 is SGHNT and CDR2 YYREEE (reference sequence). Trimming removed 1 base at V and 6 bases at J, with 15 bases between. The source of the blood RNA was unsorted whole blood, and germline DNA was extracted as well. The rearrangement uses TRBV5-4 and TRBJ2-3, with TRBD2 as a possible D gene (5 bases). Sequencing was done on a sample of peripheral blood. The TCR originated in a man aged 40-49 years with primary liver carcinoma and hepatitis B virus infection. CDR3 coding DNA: TGTGCCAGCAGCTTGTGGTTGGCCTCGGGGGATACGCAGTATTTT. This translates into CASSLWLASGDTQYF.